The 15 T cell receptor beta chains given below trace back to one sample, sequenced in a study of identical twins. TCRdb fed the 5' RACE reads into MiXCR, producing one record per CDR3 protein. This table has more than 200,000 distinct CDR3 sequences, 9.4% appearing once. Sequenced sample: memory (CD45RO+) T cells sorted from blood. The receptor set was obtained from a woman between 18 and 29 years old in good health.

This clonotype was counted a single time. The gene calls are TRBV7-6 and TRBJ2-1, with D hard to call. The length of the CDR3 is 14 residues. Trimming left V 4 bases short and J 10 bases short, with 17 bases between. Germline CDR1 reads SGHVS; CDR2 reads FNYEAQ. CDR3 residues: CASSSTGSSREQFF. The CDR3 DNA reads TGTGCCAGCAGCTCCACCGGTAGTTCCCGCGAGCAGTTCTTC.

This clonotype was recorded a few times. The gene calls are TRBV11-2 and TRBJ1-6, with unresolved D. The V end lost 5 bases, the J end lost 10 bases, and 12 bases lay between the germline ends. The germline gives CDR1 SGHAT, CDR2 FQNNGV. The CDR3 extends over 13 amino acids. DNA for the CDR3: TGTGCCAGCAGCCGAGTTATGGGATCACCCCTCCACTTT. Its translation: CASSRVMGSPLHF.

The genes are TRBV11-1 and TRBJ2-3; D assignment may be TRBD1 or TRBD2 (5 bases each). CDR1 is SGHAT and CDR2 is FQDESV in the germline V gene (reference sequence). The CDR3 length is 17 residues. V was shortened by 5 bases and J by 9 bases, with 27 bases between the two germline ends. As DNA, the CDR3 is TGTGCCAGCAGCCCCGGGAACCGACAGTCTATTAGGCAGACGCAGTATTTT. It is translated as CASSPGNRQSIRQTQYF.

CDR3 DNA sequence: TGCAGTGCTAGATTACCGTCCCAAGAGACCCAGTACTTC. Its protein product is CSARLPSQETQYF. This chain joins TRBV20-1 and TRBJ2-5, with D hard to call. From germline, CDR1 is DFQATT and CDR2 SNEGSKA (reference sequence). CDR3 size: 13 residues. The V end was cut by 2 bases, the J end by 1 base, with 8 bases between.

In its sample, this clonotype was seen many times. The CDR3 protein is CASSQERGRNTEAFF. The CDR3 region has the DNA TGCGCCAGCAGCCAAGAACGGGGGAGGAACACTGAAGCTTTCTTT. The rearrangement links TRBV4-3 to TRBJ1-1; the D gene is possibly TRBD1 (5 bases). Between the trimmed V and J ends, which lost 0 bases and 1 base, there was a span of 9 bases. This CDR3 spans 15 amino acids. Germline-derived CDR1 and CDR2 are LGHNA and YSLEER.

This clonotype turned up a few times. The V gene is TRBV5-1, the J gene TRBJ2-3; 12 bases line up with TRBD1. The CDR3 has 16 amino acids. Germline values: CDR1 SGHRS, CDR2 YFSETQ. The V gene end was trimmed by 0 bases and the J gene end by 6 bases; junction bases not matched to a gene: 5. The CDR3 spells CASSLEGQGAGDTQYF. The CDR3 DNA reads as TGCGCCAGCAGCTTGGAGGGACAGGGGGCAGGTGATACGCAGTATTTT.

About this clonotype: Germline is not matched at one junction end, which may reflect a read error. The J gene is TRBJ2-2, the V gene TRBV11-2; 10 bases map to TRBD1. This CDR3 comprises 16 residues. Germline CDR1 reads SGHAT; CDR2 reads FQNNGV. For the CDR3, the DNA is TGTGCCAGCAGCCCACGGGGGACAGGGGACCTCGGGGAGCTGATTTTT. This sequence encodes CASSPRGTGDLGELIF.

The CDR3: CAWSPGLVNTGELFF. The DNA of the CDR3 is TGTGCCTGGAGCCCGGGACTAGTGAACACCGGGGAGCTGTTTTTT. This chain joins TRBV30 and TRBJ2-2, with 8 bases identical to TRBD2. The junction had 4 bases not matched to a gene; V was cut back by 3 bases and J by 1 base. Germline values: CDR1 GTSNPN, CDR2 SVGIG (reference sequence). This CDR3 spans 15 amino acids.

This clonotype was seen repeatedly, ten times or more. The CDR3 here is CASSVAPSNQPQHF. The DNA for the CDR3 is TGTGCCAGCAGCGTCGCCCCGAGCAATCAGCCCCAGCATTTT. This chain connects TRBV9 to TRBJ1-5, with no clear D. Germline CDR1 SGDLS, CDR2 YYNGEE. The germline V and J ends were trimmed by 2 bases and 1 base, with 7 bases remaining between them. The length of the CDR3 is 14 residues.

This sequence joins TRBV10-3 and TRBJ1-2; maybe TRBD1 (5 bases). Germline CDR1 reads ENHRY; CDR2 reads SYGVKD. V lost 7 bases and J lost 1, with 10 bases in between. The CDR3 length is 13 residues. Written as DNA, the CDR3 is TGTGCCATCACTCCGAGGGGTAACTATGGCTACACCTTC. Amino acid sequence: CAITPRGNYGYTF.

This clonotype was picked up a small number of times. V is TRBV3-1 and J is TRBJ2-4; D unresolved. CDR3 length: 14 residues. Trimming cost V 0 bases and J 8 bases, with 11 bases left between them. Germline CDR1 and CDR2: LGHDT and YNNKEL (reference sequence). The CDR3 DNA is TGTGCCAGCAGCCAAGATATCAGATCAGACATTCAGTACTTC. The encoded protein is CASSQDIRSDIQYF.

The V gene is TRBV9, the J gene TRBJ2-3; the D gene is possibly TRBD2 (6 bases). The V end lost 3 bases, the J end lost 4 bases, and 15 bases lay between the germline ends. The CDR3 contains 15 residues. Per germline, CDR1 SGDLS and CDR2 YYNGEE. CDR3 sequence (DNA): TGTGCCAGCAGCGCGGGACTCGGGTGGGCAGATACGCAGTATTTT. Its protein is CASSAGLGWADTQYF.

This clonotype was counted between two and nine times. The chain recombines TRBV9 with TRBJ1-6; no firm D call. The germline CDR1 and CDR2 sequences are SGDLS and YYNGEE. V lost 5 bases and J 0 bases, leaving 15 bases between the germline ends. CDR3 length: 17 amino acids. The DNA of the CDR3 is TGTGCCAGCAGTGCCAGATCGTCAAGCTCCTATAATTCACCCCTCCACTTT. It yields the protein CASSARSSSSYNSPLHF.

This clonotype was seen many times. The CDR3 DNA follows: TGCGCCAGCAGCCAAGGTTTCGGGGACAGCAGCTACGAGCAGTACTTC. This translates into CASSQGFGDSSYEQYF. The J gene is TRBJ2-7, the V gene TRBV4-3, with 7 nucleotides matching TRBD1. Per germline, CDR1 LGHNA and CDR2 YSLEER. Trimming took 1 base from V and 3 from J; bases not matched to a gene: 9. CDR3 length equals 16 residues.

This clonotype was recorded many times. This chain connects TRBV5-1 to TRBJ2-7; D is ambiguous. Germline V gene sequence: CDR1 SGHRS, CDR2 YFSETQ. Trimming took 5 bases from V and 0 from J, leaving 12 bases between them. The CDR3 totals 14 residues. The CDR3 DNA reads as TGCGCCAGCAGTCGTAGACTGGGCTCCTACGAGCAGTACTTC. Translation gives CASSRRLGSYEQYF.